This passage covers 30 T cell receptor beta chains from one sample sequenced in a study of early T cells in non-severe SARS-CoV-2 infection. TCRdb fed the 5' RACE reads into MiXCR, producing one record per CDR3 protein. The table has about 50,000 distinct CDR3 sequences, about a tenth seen once. The specimen sequenced was whole blood. Receptor source: an adult who was a healthcare worker with PCR-confirmed SARS-CoV-2 infection or an uninfected control (not recorded which).

In this sample, this clonotype turned up a few times. DNA for the CDR3: TGTGCCAGCAGCCTGACGGGACTAGCGGGAGGGTATAATGAGCAGTTCTTC. Amino acid sequence: CASSLTGLAGGYNEQFF. The V call is TRBV6-5, the J call TRBJ2-1, with TRBD2 matching 16 bases. J lost 7 bases, V lost 6 bases, and 9 bases had no gene match. The CDR3 covers 17 residues. CDR1 MNHEY and CDR2 SVGAGI come from the germline V gene.

The table lists this clonotype with many counts. CDR3 nucleotide sequence: TGTGCCAGCAGTCCATACTACGGTGCCTACAATGAGCAGTTCTTC. It is translated as CASSPYYGAYNEQFF. The chain uses TRBV6-5 and TRBJ2-1; D gene ambiguous. CDR3 length: 15 amino acids. V shed 5 bases and J shed 2 bases, with 13 bases lying between them. Germline values: CDR1 MNHEY, CDR2 SVGAGI.

This clonotype was detected only a few times. The genes are TRBV4-2 and TRBJ2-2; 9 nucleotides agree with TRBD2. Germline V gives CDR1 LGHNA, CDR2 YNFKEQ. J gave up 6 bases and V 0 bases, and 5 bases lay outside the gene matches. CDR3 length equals 16 residues. The CDR3 sequence: CASSQDGVAGAGELFF. CDR3 nucleotide sequence: TGTGCCAGCAGCCAAGATGGGGTAGCGGGAGCCGGGGAGCTGTTTTTT.

The V call is TRBV7-3, the J call TRBJ2-3; D gene unclear. CDR1 and CDR2 (germline): SGHTA, FQGTGA. The CDR3 consists of 15 residues. The ends were cut back, 1 base at V and 0 bases at J, with 8 bases in the middle. The chain's CDR3 is CASSLMASSTDTQYF. For the CDR3, the DNA is TGTGCCAGCAGCTTAATGGCGTCTAGCACAGATACGCAGTATTTT.

This clonotype was detected many times. The V call is TRBV10-2, the J call TRBJ2-5; 10 nucleotides agree with TRBD1. The CDR3 loop spans 13 amino acids. Germline V CDR1 and CDR2: WSHSY, SAAADI. The trim removed 7 bases at V and 7 bases at J, leaving 6 bases unmatched. The CDR3 sequence is CASKGQGQSTQYF. CDR3 in DNA: TGCGCCAGCAAGGGACAGGGGCAGTCGACCCAGTACTTC.

This chain connects TRBV20-1 to TRBJ1-2; no firm D call. Between the trimmed V and J ends, which lost 7 bases and 1 base, there was a span of 10 bases. Germline V CDR1 and CDR2: DFQATT, SNEGSKA (reference sequence). The CDR3 runs 12 residues. CDR3: CSVREDNYGYTF. The CDR3 nucleotides read TGCAGTGTTCGGGAGGATAACTATGGCTACACCTTC.

This chain connects TRBV7-2 to TRBJ2-2; TRBD1 matches at 7 bases. This CDR3 contains 16 residues. Germline V gene sequence: CDR1 SGHTA, CDR2 FQGNSA. V was pared by 1 base and J by 5 bases, with 7 bases of the junction left unmatched. The CDR3 here is CASSLVAGGGTGELFF. CDR3 DNA: TGTGCCAGCAGCTTAGTTGCAGGGGGTGGAACCGGGGAGCTGTTTTTT.

This clonotype was seen ten or more times. The chain joins TRBV20-1 to TRBJ2-3; D ambiguous. Per germline, CDR1 DFQATT and CDR2 SNEGSKA (reference sequence). With 7 bases removed from V and 3 bases from J, the gap between germline ends came to 8 bases. The CDR3 runs 11 residues. CDR3 nucleotide sequence: TGCAGTGGAAGGGCAACAGATACGCAGTATTTT. It specifies CSGRATDTQYF.

In its sample, this clonotype was seen a few times. The genes are TRBV7-9 and TRBJ2-2; TRBD2 matches 7 bases. Looked up from germline, CDR1 is SEHNR and CDR2 is FQNEAQ (reference sequence). The CDR3 is 16 residues long. J was trimmed by 0 bases and V by 5 bases; bases with no gene match: 6. This chain's CDR3 is CASSPKRGSNTGELFF. The CDR3 nucleotides read TGTGCCAGCAGCCCGAAGCGGGGATCGAACACCGGGGAGCTGTTTTTT.

The chain carries TRBV29-1 and TRBJ1-2, with D possibly matching TRBD1 (6 bases). This CDR3 region has 14 residues. The V end lost 2 bases, the J end lost 8 bases, and 18 bases lay between the germline ends. Germline assignment: CDR1 SQVTM and CDR2 ANQGSEA. For the CDR3, the DNA is TGCAGCGTTGAAACCCAAACAGGGATCAAAGGCTACACCTTC. This encodes CSVETQTGIKGYTF.

This clonotype was seen a handful of times. The chain recombines TRBV11-2 with TRBJ2-7, with D perhaps given as TRBD1 or TRBD2 (6 bases each). This CDR3 region has 14 residues. Germline-derived CDR1 and CDR2 are SGHAT and FQNNGV. V dropped 7 bases and J dropped 1 base, with 14 bases sitting between them. Here the CDR3 reads CASIRGQESYEQYF. In nucleotides, the CDR3 is TGTGCCAGCATACGGGGGCAGGAGTCCTACGAGCAGTACTTC.

The chain has TRBV6-2 or TRBV6-3 and TRBJ2-3; D may be TRBD2 (6 bases). Trimming removed 8 bases at V and 2 bases at J, with 14 bases between. Germline CDR1 and CDR2: MNHEY and SVGEGT. This CDR3 is 14 amino acids long. The CDR3 DNA reads as TGTGCCAGCTGGGGCGCGGGATCCACAGATACGCAGTATTTT. The encoded protein is CASWGAGSTDTQYF.

This clonotype was counted a few times. The V and J genes are TRBV9 and TRBJ2-4; TRBD1 aligns across 8 bases. The length of the CDR3 is 17 residues. Germline values: CDR1 SGDLS, CDR2 YYNGEE. V shed 4 bases, J shed 0 bases, and the junction held 9 bases outside the gene matches. CDR3 DNA sequence: TGTGCCAGCAGCCCGTCGGACAGGGTCATAGCCAAAAACATTCAGTACTTC. As protein: CASSPSDRVIAKNIQYF.

This clonotype was picked up a small number of times. V gene TRBV29-1 combines with J gene TRBJ2-7; tentative D call: TRBD2 (5 bases). CDR3 length: 12 residues. Germline CDR1 reads SQVTM; CDR2 reads ANQGSEA. V was pared by 4 bases and J by 4 bases, with 11 bases between. This CDR3 is CSVVRPGYEQYF. DNA for the CDR3: TGCAGCGTTGTTAGGCCGGGATACGAGCAGTACTTC.

This clonotype was seen more than once but under ten times. This chain joins TRBV5-1 and TRBJ1-4, with D tentatively TRBD1 (5 bases). CDR3 length: 14 amino acids. Germline values: CDR1 SGHRS, CDR2 YFSETQ. V shed 0 bases and J shed 4 bases, with 7 bases lying between them. The CDR3 coding sequence is TGCGCCAGCAGCTTGGTGCAGGGTAATGAAAAACTGTTTTTT. Protein product: CASSLVQGNEKLFF.

This clonotype was seen repeatedly, ten times or more. The junction departs from germline at one end; a sequencing error may be responsible. The genes are TRBV7-2 and TRBJ2-1, with 8 bases aligning to TRBD2. The CDR3 totals 13 residues. Per germline, CDR1 SGHTA and CDR2 FQGNSA. The CDR3 protein is CASSLNDGRAVIF. The CDR3 DNA reads TGTGCCAGCAGCCTCAACGACGGGAGGGCCGTGATCTTC.

This clonotype was recorded many times. The chain links TRBV19 to TRBJ2-3, with 9 bases identical to TRBD1. Looked up from germline, CDR1 is LNHDA and CDR2 is SQIVND (reference sequence). Losses at the gene ends were 6 bases for V and 2 bases for J; bases not matched to a gene: 6. The CDR3 has 15 amino acids. CDR3 residues: CASSGDRANTDTQYF. The CDR3 coding sequence is TGTGCCAGTAGCGGGGACAGGGCTAACACAGATACGCAGTATTTT.

In this sample, this clonotype turned up a few times. The CDR3 DNA reads TGTGCCAGCAGTGAACAGGGAAGATCACCCCTCCACTTT. Its translation is CASSEQGRSPLHF. This rearrangement joins TRBV27 to TRBJ1-6; the D gene is possibly TRBD1 (6 bases). There are 13 residues in the CDR3. CDR1 and CDR2 from the germline V gene are MNHEY and SMNVEV (reference sequence). Trimming shortened V by 5 bases and J by 10 bases, and 12 bases separated the two germline ends.

This clonotype was found many times. The chain is built from TRBV6-2 or TRBV6-3 and TRBJ2-3; D might be TRBD1 or TRBD2, each matching 5 bases. The germline gives CDR1 MNHEY, CDR2 SVGEGT. This CDR3 comprises 13 residues. With 6 bases removed from V and 4 bases from J, the gap between germline ends came to 11 bases. The CDR3 is CASSSRGADTQYF. DNA of the CDR3: TGTGCCAGCAGCTCCAGAGGGGCAGATACGCAGTATTTT.

The gene calls are TRBV3-1 and TRBJ1-1; no clear D gene. Trimming took 4 bases from V and 5 from J, leaving 17 bases between them. Germline-derived CDR1 and CDR2 are LGHDT and YNNKEL (reference sequence). This CDR3 has 15 residues. The CDR3 coding sequence is TGTGCCAGCAGCCCCGGTTGGACCACGGGGACTGAAGCTTTCTTT. It yields the protein CASSPGWTTGTEAFF.

This clonotype was counted ten times or more. In DNA form, the CDR3 reads TGTGCCAGCAGTTTTTCTCGGTACGCATTCGAGGAGCAGTTCTTC. Its protein product is CASSFSRYAFEEQFF. The genes are TRBV28 and TRBJ2-1; no definite D call. Trimming took off 3 bases at V and 10 bases at J, with 19 bases between the two ends. The germline gives CDR1 MDHEN, CDR2 SYDVKM. The CDR3 contains 15 residues.

This clonotype was counted ten times or more. The chain carries TRBV5-5 and TRBJ2-7, with 7 bases matching TRBD1. The junction had 10 bases not matched to a gene; V was cut back by 2 bases and J by 5 bases. This CDR3 is 15 amino acids long. Looked up from germline, CDR1 is SGHKS and CDR2 is YYEKEE (reference sequence). The CDR3 is CASSFQDRESHEQYF. In DNA form, the CDR3 reads TGTGCCAGCAGCTTCCAAGACAGGGAATCCCACGAGCAGTACTTC.

This clonotype was counted ten times or more. The rearrangement uses TRBV6-2 or TRBV6-3 and TRBJ1-5, with D perhaps TRBD1 (5 bases). The CDR3 runs to 14 residues. CDR1 MNHEY and CDR2 SVGEGT come from the germline V gene. V shed 1 base and J shed 2 bases, with 6 bases lying between them. CDR3 in DNA: TGTGCCAGCAGTTACTGGGGGGGCAATCAGCCCCAGCATTTT. Translation: CASSYWGGNQPQHF.

The chain uses TRBV18 and TRBJ2-6; D unresolved. Per germline, CDR1 KGHSH and CDR2 LQKENI. The CDR3 contains 20 residues. V lost 1 base and J 1 base, leaving 20 bases between the germline ends. In nucleotides, the CDR3 is TGTGCCAGCTCACCACTTTTACTCCCGAGCCGGGCGTCTGGGGCCAACGTCCTGACTTTC. This translates into CASSPLLLPSRASGANVLTF.

The chain couples TRBV28 to TRBJ2-3, with 9 positions matching TRBD2. Germline V gene lookup returns CDR1 MDHEN and CDR2 SYDVKM. This CDR3 is 16 amino acids long. The J segment lost 5 bases and the V segment lost 1 base, leaving 7 bases of the junction unmatched. DNA for the CDR3: TGTGCCAGCAGTTTATCAGGCGGGAGGGCGGGAGATACGCAGTATTTT. Its protein is CASSLSGGRAGDTQYF.

The table lists this clonotype with many counts. V usage is TRBV10-3 and J usage is TRBJ1-6, with unresolved D. The germline V gene has CDR1 ENHRY and CDR2 SYGVKD. V was clipped by 2 bases and J by 0 bases, with 11 bases between them. This CDR3 is 17 amino acids long. CDR3 nucleotides: TGTGCCATCAGTGAGCGGGGTCTAAGCTCCTATAATTCACCCCTCCACTTT. It translates to CAISERGLSSYNSPLHF.

The CDR3 reads CASNTGTGAYEQYF. In DNA form, the CDR3 reads TGTGCCAGCAACACCGGGACAGGGGCCTACGAGCAGTACTTC. The rearrangement uses TRBV28 and TRBJ2-7; 10 bases map to TRBD1. This CDR3 is 14 amino acids long. With 7 bases clipped from V and 2 bases from J, the junction kept 5 bases outside the gene matches. The V gene's germline CDR1 is MDHEN and CDR2 SYDVKM.

This clonotype was detected only a few times. The V and J genes are TRBV28 and TRBJ2-3, with TRBD2 identical over 14 bases. This CDR3 is built from 16 residues. CDR1 is MDHEN, CDR2 SYDVKM, per germline. J lost 8 bases, V lost 6 bases, and 10 bases had no gene match. CDR3 region: CASRRTGTSGRGTQYF. The CDR3 coding sequence is TGTGCCAGCAGGCGAACCGGGACTAGCGGGAGAGGTACGCAGTATTTT.

This clonotype was picked up a small number of times. The rearrangement links TRBV10-3 to TRBJ2-1; 9 nucleotides match TRBD1. The trim removed 6 bases at V and 7 bases at J, leaving 4 bases unmatched. Germline lookup yields CDR1 ENHRY and CDR2 SYGVKD. This CDR3 comprises 13 residues. The CDR3 loop is CAIRGQGGNEQFF. In DNA, the CDR3 is TGTGCCATCAGGGGACAGGGAGGAAATGAGCAGTTCTTC.

This clonotype was recorded many times. The rearrangement links TRBV18 to TRBJ1-1, with D uncertain. The CDR3 runs to 14 residues. The germline gives CDR1 KGHSH, CDR2 LQKENI. V was trimmed by 3 bases and J by 1 base, leaving 9 bases between them. Written as DNA, the CDR3 is TGTGCCAGCTCACCGCCACTGACGAACACTGAAGCTTTCTTT. Translation gives CASSPPLTNTEAFF.